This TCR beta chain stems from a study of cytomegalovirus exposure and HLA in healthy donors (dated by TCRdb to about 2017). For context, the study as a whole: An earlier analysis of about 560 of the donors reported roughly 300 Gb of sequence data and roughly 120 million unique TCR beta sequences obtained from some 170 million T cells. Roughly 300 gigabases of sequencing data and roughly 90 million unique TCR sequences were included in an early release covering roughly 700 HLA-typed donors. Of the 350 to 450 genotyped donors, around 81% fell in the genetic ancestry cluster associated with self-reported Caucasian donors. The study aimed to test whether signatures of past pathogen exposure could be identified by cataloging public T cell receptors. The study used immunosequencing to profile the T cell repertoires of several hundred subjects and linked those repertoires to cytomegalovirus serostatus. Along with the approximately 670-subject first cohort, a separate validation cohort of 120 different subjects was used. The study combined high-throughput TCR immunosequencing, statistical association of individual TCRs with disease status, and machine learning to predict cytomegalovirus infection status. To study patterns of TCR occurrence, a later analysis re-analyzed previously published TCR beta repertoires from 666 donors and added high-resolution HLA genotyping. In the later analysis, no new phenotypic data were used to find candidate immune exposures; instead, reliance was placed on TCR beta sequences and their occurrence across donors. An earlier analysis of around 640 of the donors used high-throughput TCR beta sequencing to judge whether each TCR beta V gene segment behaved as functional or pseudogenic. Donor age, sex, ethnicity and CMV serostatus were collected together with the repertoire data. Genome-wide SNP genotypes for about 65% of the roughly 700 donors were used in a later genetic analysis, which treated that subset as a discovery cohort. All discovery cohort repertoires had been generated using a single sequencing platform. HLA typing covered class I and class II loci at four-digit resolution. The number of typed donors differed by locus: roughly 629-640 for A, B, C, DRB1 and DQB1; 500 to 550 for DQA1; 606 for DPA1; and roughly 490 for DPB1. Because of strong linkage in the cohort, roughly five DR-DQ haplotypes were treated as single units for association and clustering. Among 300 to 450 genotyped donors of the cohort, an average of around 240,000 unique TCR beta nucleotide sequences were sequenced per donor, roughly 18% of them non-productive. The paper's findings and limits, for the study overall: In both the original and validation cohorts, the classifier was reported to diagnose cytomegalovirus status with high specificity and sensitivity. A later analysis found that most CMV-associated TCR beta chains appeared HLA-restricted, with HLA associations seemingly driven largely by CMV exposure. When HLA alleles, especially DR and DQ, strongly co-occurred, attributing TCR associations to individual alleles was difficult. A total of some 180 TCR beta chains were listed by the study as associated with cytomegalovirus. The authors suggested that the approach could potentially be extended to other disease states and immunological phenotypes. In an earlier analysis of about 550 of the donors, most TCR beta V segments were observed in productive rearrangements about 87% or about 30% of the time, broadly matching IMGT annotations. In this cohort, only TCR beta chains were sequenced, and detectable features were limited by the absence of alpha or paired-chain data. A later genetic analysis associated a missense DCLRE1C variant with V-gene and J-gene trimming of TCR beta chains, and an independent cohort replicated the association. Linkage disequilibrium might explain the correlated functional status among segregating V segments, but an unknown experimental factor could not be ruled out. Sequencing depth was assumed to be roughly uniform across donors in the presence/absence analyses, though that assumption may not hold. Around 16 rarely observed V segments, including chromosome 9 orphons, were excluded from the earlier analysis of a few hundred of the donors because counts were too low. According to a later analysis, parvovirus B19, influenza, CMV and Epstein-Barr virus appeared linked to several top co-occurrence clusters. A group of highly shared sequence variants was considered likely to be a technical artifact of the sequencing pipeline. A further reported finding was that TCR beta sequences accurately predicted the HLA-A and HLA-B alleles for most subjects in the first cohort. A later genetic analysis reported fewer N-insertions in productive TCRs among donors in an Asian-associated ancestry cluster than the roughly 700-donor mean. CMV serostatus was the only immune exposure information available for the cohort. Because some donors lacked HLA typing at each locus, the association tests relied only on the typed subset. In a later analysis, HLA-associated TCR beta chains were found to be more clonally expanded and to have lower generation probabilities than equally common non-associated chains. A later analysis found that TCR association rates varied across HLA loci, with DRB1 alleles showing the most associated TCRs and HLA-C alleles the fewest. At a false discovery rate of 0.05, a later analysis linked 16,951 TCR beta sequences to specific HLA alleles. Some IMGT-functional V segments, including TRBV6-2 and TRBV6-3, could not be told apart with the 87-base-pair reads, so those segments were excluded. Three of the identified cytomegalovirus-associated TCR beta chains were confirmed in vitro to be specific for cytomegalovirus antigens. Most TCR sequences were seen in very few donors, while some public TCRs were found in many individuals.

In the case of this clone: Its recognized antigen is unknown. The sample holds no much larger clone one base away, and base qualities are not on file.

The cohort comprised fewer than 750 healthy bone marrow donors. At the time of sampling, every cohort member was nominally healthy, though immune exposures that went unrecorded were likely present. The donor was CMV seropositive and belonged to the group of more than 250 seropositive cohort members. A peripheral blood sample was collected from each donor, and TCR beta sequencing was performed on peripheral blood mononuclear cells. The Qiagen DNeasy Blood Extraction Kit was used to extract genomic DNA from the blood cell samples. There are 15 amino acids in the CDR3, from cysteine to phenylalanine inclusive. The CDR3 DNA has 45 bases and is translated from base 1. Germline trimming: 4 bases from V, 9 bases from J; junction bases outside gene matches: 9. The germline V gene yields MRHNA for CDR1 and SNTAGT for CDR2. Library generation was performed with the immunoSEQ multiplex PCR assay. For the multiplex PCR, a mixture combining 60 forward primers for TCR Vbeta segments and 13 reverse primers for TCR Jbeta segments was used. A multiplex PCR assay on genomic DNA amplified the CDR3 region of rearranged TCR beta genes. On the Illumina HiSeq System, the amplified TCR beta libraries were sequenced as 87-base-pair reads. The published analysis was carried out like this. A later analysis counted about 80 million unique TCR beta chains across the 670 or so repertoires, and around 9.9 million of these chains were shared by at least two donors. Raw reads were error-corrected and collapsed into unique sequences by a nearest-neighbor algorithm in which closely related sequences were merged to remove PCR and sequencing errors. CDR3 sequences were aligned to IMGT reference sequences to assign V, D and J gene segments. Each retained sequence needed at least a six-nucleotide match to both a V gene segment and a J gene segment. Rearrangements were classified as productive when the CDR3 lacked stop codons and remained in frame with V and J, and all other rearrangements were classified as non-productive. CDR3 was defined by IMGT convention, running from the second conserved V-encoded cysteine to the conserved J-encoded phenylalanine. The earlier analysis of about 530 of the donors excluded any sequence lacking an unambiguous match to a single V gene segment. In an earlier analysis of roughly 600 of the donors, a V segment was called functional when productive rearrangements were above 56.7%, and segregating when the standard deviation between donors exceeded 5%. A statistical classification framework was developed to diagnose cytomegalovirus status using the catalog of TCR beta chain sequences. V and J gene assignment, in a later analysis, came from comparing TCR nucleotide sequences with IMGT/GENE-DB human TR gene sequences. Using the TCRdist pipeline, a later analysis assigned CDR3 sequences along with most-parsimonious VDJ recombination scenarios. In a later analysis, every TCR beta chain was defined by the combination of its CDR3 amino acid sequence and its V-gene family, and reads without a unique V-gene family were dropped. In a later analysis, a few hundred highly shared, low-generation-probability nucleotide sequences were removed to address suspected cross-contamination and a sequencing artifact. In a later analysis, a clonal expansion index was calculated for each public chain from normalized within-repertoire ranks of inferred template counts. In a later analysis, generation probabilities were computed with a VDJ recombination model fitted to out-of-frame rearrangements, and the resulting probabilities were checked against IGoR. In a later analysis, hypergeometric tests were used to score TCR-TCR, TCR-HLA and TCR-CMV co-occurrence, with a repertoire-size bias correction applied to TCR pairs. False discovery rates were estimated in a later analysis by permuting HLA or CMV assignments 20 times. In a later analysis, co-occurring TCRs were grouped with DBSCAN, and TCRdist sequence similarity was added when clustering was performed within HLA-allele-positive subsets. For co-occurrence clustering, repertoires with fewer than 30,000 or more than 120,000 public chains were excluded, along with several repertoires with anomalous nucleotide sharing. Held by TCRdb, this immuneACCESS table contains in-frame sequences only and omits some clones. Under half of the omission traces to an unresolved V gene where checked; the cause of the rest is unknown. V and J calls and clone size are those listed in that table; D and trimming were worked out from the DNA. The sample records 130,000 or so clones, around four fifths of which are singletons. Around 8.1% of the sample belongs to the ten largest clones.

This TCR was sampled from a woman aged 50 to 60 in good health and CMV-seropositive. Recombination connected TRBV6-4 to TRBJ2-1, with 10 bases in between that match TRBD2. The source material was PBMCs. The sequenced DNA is TGTGCCAGCAGTGCGGCTAGCGGGAGTATAGGTGAGCAGTTCTTC. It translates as CASSAASGSIGEQFF.